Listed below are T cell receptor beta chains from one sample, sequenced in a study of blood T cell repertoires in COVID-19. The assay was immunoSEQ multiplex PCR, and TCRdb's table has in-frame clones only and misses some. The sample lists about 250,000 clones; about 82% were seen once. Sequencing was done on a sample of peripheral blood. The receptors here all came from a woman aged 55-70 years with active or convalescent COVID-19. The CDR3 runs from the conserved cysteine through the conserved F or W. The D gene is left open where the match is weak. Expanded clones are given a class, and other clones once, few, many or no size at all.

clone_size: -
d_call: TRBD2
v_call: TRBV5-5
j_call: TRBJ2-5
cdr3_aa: CASSPSGGAVETQYF
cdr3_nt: TGTGCCAGCAGCCCCAGCGGGGGGGCGGTAGAGACCCAGTACTTC

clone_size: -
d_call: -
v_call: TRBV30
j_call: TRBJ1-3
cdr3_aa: CAWRALGDFGNTIYF
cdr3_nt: TGTGCCTGGAGAGCCCTGGGGGACTTTGGAAACACCATATATTTT

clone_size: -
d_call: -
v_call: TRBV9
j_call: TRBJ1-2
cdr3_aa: CASSSRLDGYTF
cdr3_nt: TGTGCCAGCAGCTCCCGACTCGATGGCTACACCTTC

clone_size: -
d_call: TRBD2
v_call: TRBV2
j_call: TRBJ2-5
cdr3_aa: CASQTGGGRETQYF
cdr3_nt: TGTGCCAGCCAGACCGGTGGCGGGAGAGAGACCCAGTACTTC

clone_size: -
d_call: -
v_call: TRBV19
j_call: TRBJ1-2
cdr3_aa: CASTRGGGGYTF
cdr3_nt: TGTGCCAGTACCCGGGGAGGGGGTGGCTACACCTTC

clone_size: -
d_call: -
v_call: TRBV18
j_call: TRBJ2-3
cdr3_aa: CASSPPWQQDTQYF
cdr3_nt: TGTGCCAGCTCACCACCATGGCAACAAGATACGCAGTATTTT

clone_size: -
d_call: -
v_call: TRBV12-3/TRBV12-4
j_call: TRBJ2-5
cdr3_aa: CASSLRGGETQYF
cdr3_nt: TGTGCCAGCAGTTTAAGGGGGGGGGAGACCCAGTACTTC

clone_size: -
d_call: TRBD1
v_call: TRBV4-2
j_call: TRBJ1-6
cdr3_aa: CASSQDEGAGSYNSPLHF
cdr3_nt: TGTGCCAGCAGCCAAGACGAGGGGGCGGGGTCCTATAATTCACCCCTCCACTTT

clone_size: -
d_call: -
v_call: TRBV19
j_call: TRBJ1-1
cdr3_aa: CASLPLFTGKNTEAFF
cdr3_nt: TGTGCCAGCCTTCCGTTATTCACAGGGAAGAACACTGAAGCTTTCTTT

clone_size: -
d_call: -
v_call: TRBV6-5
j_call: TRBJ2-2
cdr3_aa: CASTSRANTGELFF
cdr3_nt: TGTGCCAGCACATCCAGGGCCAACACCGGGGAGCTGTTTTTT

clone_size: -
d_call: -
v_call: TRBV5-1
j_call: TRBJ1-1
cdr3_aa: CASSFGGVMNTEAFF
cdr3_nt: TGCGCCAGCAGCTTTGGGGGCGTCATGAACACTGAAGCTTTCTTT

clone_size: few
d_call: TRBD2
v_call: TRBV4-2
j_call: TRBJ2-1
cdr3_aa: CASSQRLAGGLTQNNEQFF
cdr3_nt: TGTGCCAGCAGCCAGAGACTAGCGGGAGGGCTGACCCAGAACAATGAGCAGTTCTTC

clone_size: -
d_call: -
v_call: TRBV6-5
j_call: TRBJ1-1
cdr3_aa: CASSYSNRNTEAFF
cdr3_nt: TGTGCCAGCAGTTACTCGAACAGGAACACTGAAGCTTTCTTT

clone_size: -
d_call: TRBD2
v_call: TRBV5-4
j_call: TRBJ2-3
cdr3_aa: CASSAGLAGTDTQYF
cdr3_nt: TGTGCCAGCAGCGCGGGACTAGCGGGAACAGATACGCAGTATTTT

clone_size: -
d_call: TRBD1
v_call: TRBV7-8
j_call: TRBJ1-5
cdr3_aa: CASSFLGTGGNQPQHF
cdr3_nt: TGTGCCAGCAGCTTTTTAGGGACAGGGGGCAATCAGCCCCAGCATTTT

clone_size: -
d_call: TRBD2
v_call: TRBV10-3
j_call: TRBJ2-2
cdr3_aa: CAISESTPSGGGGELFF
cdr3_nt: TGTGCCATCAGTGAGTCGACACCTAGCGGGGGCGGCGGGGAGCTGTTTTTT

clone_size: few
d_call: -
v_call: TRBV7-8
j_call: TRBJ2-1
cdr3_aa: CASTPGQGGQFF
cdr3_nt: TGTGCCAGCACCCCAGGTCAGGGTGGGCAGTTCTTC

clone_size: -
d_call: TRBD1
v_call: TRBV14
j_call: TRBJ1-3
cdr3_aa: CASRRTGGSGNTIYF
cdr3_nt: TGTGCCAGCAGGCGAACAGGGGGATCTGGAAACACCATATATTTT

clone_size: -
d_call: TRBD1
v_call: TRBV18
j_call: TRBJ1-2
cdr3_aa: CASSPGTELNYGYTF
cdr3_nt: TGTGCCAGCTCACCAGGGACAGAACTTAACTATGGCTACACCTTC

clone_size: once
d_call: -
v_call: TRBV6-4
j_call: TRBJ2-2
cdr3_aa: CASSLREGGELFF
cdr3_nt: TGTGCCAGCTCCCTACGGGAAGGCGGGGAGCTGTTTTTT

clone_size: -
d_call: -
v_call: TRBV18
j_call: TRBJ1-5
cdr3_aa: CASSPGVDSNQPQHF
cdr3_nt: TGTGCCAGCTCACCCGGGGTTGATAGCAATCAGCCCCAGCATTTT

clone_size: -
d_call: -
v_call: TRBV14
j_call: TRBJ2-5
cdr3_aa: CASSPTRGSPEWETQYF
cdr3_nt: TGTGCCAGCAGCCCCACCCGCGGCAGCCCAGAGTGGGAGACCCAGTACTTC

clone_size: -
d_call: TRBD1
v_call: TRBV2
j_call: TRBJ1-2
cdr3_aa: CASSAGTGRGYTF
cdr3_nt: TGTGCCAGCAGTGCCGGGACAGGCCGGGGCTACACCTTC

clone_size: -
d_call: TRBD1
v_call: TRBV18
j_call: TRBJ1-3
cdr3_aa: CASSPQPGQMFSGNTIYF
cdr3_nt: TGTGCCAGCTCGCCTCAACCGGGACAGATGTTCTCTGGAAACACCATATATTTT

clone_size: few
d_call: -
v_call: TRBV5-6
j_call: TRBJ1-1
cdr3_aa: CASSPGRHTEAFF
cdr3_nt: TGTGCCAGCAGCCCGGGGAGGCACACTGAAGCTTTCTTT

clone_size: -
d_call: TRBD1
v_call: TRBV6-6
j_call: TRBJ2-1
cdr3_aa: CASSYSGTGNNEQFF
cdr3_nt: TGTGCCAGCAGTTACTCGGGGACAGGGAACAATGAGCAGTTCTTC

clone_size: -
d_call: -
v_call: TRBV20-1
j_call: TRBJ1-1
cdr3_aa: CSASVGGNTEAFF
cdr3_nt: TGCAGTGCTAGTGTCGGAGGGAACACTGAAGCTTTCTTT

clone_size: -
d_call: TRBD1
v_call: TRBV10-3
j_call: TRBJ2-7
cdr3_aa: CAISETGGNEQYF
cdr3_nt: TGTGCCATCAGTGAGACAGGGGGCAACGAGCAGTACTTC

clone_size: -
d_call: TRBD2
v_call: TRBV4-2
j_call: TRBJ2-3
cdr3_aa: CASSQDSPRLAADTQYF
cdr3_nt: TGTGCCAGCAGCCAAGATTCTCCCCGACTAGCGGCAGATACGCAGTATTTT

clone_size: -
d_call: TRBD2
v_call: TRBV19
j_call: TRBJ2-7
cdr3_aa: CASGWAGGQYEQYF
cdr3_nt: TGTGCCAGCGGATGGGCGGGAGGGCAGTACGAGCAGTACTTC

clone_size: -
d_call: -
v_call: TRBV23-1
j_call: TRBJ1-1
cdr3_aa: CASSQCRGDTEAFF
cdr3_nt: TGCGCCAGCAGTCAATGTCGAGGAGACACTGAAGCTTTCTTT

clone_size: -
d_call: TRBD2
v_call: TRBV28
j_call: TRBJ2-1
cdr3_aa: CASSPLLAGRRNEQFF
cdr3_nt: TGTGCCAGCAGTCCCTTACTAGCGGGAAGGAGAAATGAGCAGTTCTTC

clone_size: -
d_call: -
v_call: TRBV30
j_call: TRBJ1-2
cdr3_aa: CAAVLISYGYTF
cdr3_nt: TGTGCCGCGGTCCTAATCAGCTATGGCTACACCTTC

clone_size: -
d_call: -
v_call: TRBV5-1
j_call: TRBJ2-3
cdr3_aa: CASSPLSTDTQYF
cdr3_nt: TGCGCCAGCAGCCCCCTAAGCACAGATACGCAGTATTTT

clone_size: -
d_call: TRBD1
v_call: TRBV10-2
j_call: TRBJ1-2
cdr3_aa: CASSEGGLRDSNYGYTF
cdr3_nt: TGCGCCAGCAGTGAAGGGGGACTCCGGGACAGTAACTATGGCTACACCTTC

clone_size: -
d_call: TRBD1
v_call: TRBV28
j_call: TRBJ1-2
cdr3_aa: CASSLSERQGFYTF
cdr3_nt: TGTGCCAGCAGTTTATCCGAGAGACAGGGTTTCTACACCTTC

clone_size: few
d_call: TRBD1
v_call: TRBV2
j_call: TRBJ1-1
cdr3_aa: CASSFTGAEAFF
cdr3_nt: TGTGCCAGCAGCTTTACAGGGGCTGAAGCTTTCTTT

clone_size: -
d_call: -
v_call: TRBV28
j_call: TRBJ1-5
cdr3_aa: CASSPTRSTAGQPQHF
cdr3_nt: TGTGCCAGCAGTCCTACTCGCAGTACGGCGGGGCAGCCCCAGCATTTT

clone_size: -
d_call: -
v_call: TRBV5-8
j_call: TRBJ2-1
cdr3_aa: CASSLSYNEQFF
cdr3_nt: TGTGCCAGCAGCCTATCGTACAATGAGCAGTTCTTC

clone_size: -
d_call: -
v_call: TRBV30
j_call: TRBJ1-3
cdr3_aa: CAWSVGTPRGGNTIYF
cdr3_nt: TGTGCCTGGAGTGTAGGGACTCCTAGAGGTGGAAACACCATATATTTT

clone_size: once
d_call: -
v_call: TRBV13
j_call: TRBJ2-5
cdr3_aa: CASSRHDGGAETQYF
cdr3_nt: TGTGCCAGCAGCCGACACGATGGGGGGGCCGAGACCCAGTACTTC

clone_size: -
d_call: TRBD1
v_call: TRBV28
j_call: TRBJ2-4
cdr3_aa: CASSFTTGKFAKNIQYF
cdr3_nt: TGTGCCAGCAGTTTCACGACAGGGAAATTCGCCAAAAACATTCAGTACTTC

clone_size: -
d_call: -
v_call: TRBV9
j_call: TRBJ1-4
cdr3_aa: CASSPGIINEKLFF
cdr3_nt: TGTGCCAGCAGCCCCGGGATCATCAATGAAAAACTGTTTTTT

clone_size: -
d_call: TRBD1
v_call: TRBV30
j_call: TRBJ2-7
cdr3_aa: CAWSPGTELYEQYF
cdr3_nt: TGTGCCTGGAGCCCCGGGACAGAGCTATACGAGCAGTACTTC

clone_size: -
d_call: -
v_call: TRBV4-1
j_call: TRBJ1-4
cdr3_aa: CASSLVKGYEKLFF
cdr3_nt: TGCGCCAGCAGCCTCGTCAAGGGGTATGAAAAACTGTTTTTT

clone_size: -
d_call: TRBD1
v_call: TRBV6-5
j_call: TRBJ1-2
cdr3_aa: CASRGQGTYGYTF
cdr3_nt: TGTGCCAGCAGGGGACAGGGAACCTATGGCTACACCTTC

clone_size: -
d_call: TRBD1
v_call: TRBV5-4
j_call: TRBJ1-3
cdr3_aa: CASSLGGQSSGNTIYF
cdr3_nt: TGTGCCAGCAGCTTGGGGGGACAGTCCTCTGGAAACACCATATATTTT

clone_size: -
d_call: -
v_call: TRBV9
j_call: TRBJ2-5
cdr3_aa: CASSVVVETQYF
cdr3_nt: TGTGCCAGCAGCGTAGTCGTGGAGACCCAGTACTTC

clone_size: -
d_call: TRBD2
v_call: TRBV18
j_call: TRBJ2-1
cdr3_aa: CASSPQTSGFANEQFF
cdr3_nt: TGTGCCAGCTCACCCCAGACTAGCGGGTTCGCCAATGAGCAGTTCTTC

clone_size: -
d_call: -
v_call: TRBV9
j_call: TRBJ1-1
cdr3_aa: CASSVEGLNTEAFF
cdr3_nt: TGTGCCAGCAGCGTAGAGGGACTAAACACTGAAGCTTTCTTT